The 8 T cell receptor beta chains given below trace back to one sample, sequenced in a study of blood T cell repertoires in COVID-19. Clones were sequenced by immunoSEQ multiplex PCR, and TCRdb holds only the in-frame ones, with some missing. The sample shows 90,000 to 150,000 clones, around three quarters of them seen only once. Input material: peripheral blood. These receptors were collected from a woman at least 80 years old with acute or convalescent COVID-19.

The gene calls are TRBV15 and TRBJ2-3; 9 nucleotides match TRBD2. This CDR3 contains 16 residues. Trimming cost V 3 bases and J 2 bases; bases outside gene matches: 6. Germline-derived CDR1 and CDR2 are LNHNV and YYDKDF (reference sequence). The CDR3 DNA sequence: TGTGCCACCAGCAGCGATAGCGGGGGATTCACAGATACGCAGTATTTT. This gives the protein CATSSDSGGFTDTQYF.

As to this clone: Other DNA sequences in the same sample also yield this CDR3. The chain carries TRBV9 and TRBJ2-6, with D perhaps matching TRBD1 (6 bases). The germline CDR1 and CDR2 sequences are SGDLS and YYNGEE. Trimming left V 1 base short and J 2 bases short, with 7 bases between. This CDR3 is built from 15 residues. The CDR3 DNA reads TGTGCCAGCAGCGTATCAGGGGCTGGGGCCAACGTCCTGACTTTC. Protein sequence: CASSVSGAGANVLTF.

This clone was counted once. The chain is built from TRBV19 and TRBJ2-5; D is ambiguous. Germline CDR1 LNHDA, CDR2 SQIVND (reference sequence). Trimming removed 2 bases at V and 5 bases at J, with 6 bases between. The CDR3 contains 12 residues. In nucleotides, the CDR3 is TGTGCCAGTAGTATAAGAGCGGAGACCCAGTACTTC. It yields the protein CASSIRAETQYF.

The CDR3 coding sequence is TGTGCCAGTAGTCCTGGAGGGATGGCAGGGGGGTCTGGGGCCAACGTCCTGACTTTC. As protein: CASSPGGMAGGSGANVLTF. The chain employs TRBV19 and TRBJ2-6, with D perhaps TRBD1 (7 bases). The germline V gene encodes CDR1 LNHDA and CDR2 SQIVND (reference sequence). This CDR3 has 19 amino acids. V shed 5 bases and J shed 1 base, with 21 bases lying between them.

The sample holds one count of this clone. The chain couples TRBV28 to TRBJ2-5, with TRBD1 identical over 8 bases. This CDR3 spans 16 amino acids. V trimming: 1 base; J trimming: 5 bases; junction bases outside the gene matches: 9. The germline gives CDR1 MDHEN, CDR2 SYDVKM. CDR3 amino acids: CASSLLGQGAQETQYF. DNA of the CDR3: TGTGCCAGCAGTTTATTGGGGCAGGGGGCCCAGGAGACCCAGTACTTC.

This clone was recorded many times. The chain uses TRBV2 and TRBJ2-2; 7 nucleotides line up with TRBD1. V lost 5 bases to trimming and J lost 4 bases; unmatched junction nucleotides: 7. CDR3 length: 15 amino acids. Germline V lookup: CDR1 SNHLY, CDR2 FYNNEI. The CDR3 nucleotides read TGTGCCAGCAGTCCGACAGGGCTCGTCACCGGGGAGCTGTTTTTT. Translated, it gives CASSPTGLVTGELFF.

The gene calls are TRBV3-1 (or the pseudogene TRBV3-2) and TRBJ2-5; the match to TRBD1 covers 9 bases. V lost 3 bases, J lost 4 bases, and 6 bases stayed unmatched. The CDR3 has 15 residues. Germline V lookup: CDR1 LGHDT, CDR2 YNNKEL (reference sequence). CDR3 in DNA: TGTGCCAGCAGCCAGATGGGACAGGGTAGAGAGACCCAGTACTTC. Translation: CASSQMGQGRETQYF.

The chain is built from TRBV4-2 and TRBJ1-1; possible D gene TRBD1, 5 bases. In germline, CDR1 is LGHNA, CDR2 YNFKEQ. The germline V and J ends were trimmed by 4 bases and 3 bases, with 12 bases remaining between them. The CDR3 is 14 amino acids. The CDR3: CASSPWGAYTEAFF. The CDR3 bases are TGTGCCAGCAGCCCCTGGGGCGCGTACACTGAAGCTTTCTTT.